This passage covers 8 T cell receptor beta chains from one sample sequenced in a study of blood T cells in healthy people across ages. Sample-barcoded 5' priming and a J-beta primer mix drove a second PCR of about 6 to 12 cycles. TCRdb redid the calling of the 5' RACE reads with MiXCR, one entry per CDR3 protein. The repertoire holds over a million distinct CDR3 sequences, with roughly 43% as singletons. Sequenced material: blood. These receptors came from a woman aged 18 to 35 in good health.

The CDR3 loop reads CASRLGQRSYNEQFF. For the CDR3, the DNA is TGTGCCAGCAGACTGGGACAGCGCTCCTACAATGAGCAGTTCTTC. The chain is built from TRBV7-9 and TRBJ2-1; 7 bases align to TRBD1. Germline CDR1 reads SEHNR; CDR2 reads FQNEAQ (reference sequence). This CDR3 contains 15 residues. With 6 bases clipped from V and 0 bases from J, the junction kept 5 bases outside the gene matches.

In its sample, this clonotype was seen once. V and J are TRBV28 and TRBJ2-7; TRBD1 is a possible D gene (6 bases). V shed 9 bases and J shed 7 bases, with 19 bases lying between them. CDR3 length: 13 amino acids. Looked up from germline, CDR1 is MDHEN and CDR2 is SYDVKM. The CDR3 here is CASWDTFHNEQYF. The DNA of the CDR3 is TGTGCCAGTTGGGACACCTTTCACAATGAGCAGTACTTC.

The chain recombines TRBV20-1 with TRBJ1-4; D is undetermined. The CDR3 spans 13 residues. CDR1 and CDR2 (germline): DFQATT, SNEGSKA (reference sequence). V was cut by 3 bases and J by 8 bases, with 13 bases left in between. The CDR3: CSASSTSGEKLFF. CDR3 bases: TGCAGTGCTAGTTCCACCTCAGGAGAAAAACTGTTTTTT.

The chain employs TRBV9 and TRBJ2-3; D is possibly TRBD2 (5 bases). The CDR3 loop spans 15 amino acids. CDR1 SGDLS and CDR2 YYNGEE come from the germline V gene. V was trimmed by 3 bases and J by 0 bases, leaving 11 bases between them. The CDR3 region is CASSGGSSSTDTQYF. The CDR3, as DNA: TGTGCCAGCAGCGGCGGGTCTTCCAGCACAGATACGCAGTATTTT. The full variable domain, in which reference TRBV9 and TRBJ2-3 provide the parts outside the CDR3, is DSGVTQTPKHLITATGQRVTLRCSPRSGDLSVYWYQQSLDQGLQFLIQYYNGEERAKGNILERFSAQQFPDLHSELNLSSLELGDSALYFCASSGGSSSTDTQYFGPGTRLTVL.

V usage is TRBV5-5 and J usage is TRBJ2-5, with TRBD1 matching over 9 bases. The trim removed 3 bases at V and 11 bases at J, leaving 23 bases unmatched. This CDR3 has 18 amino acids. Germline V gene data show CDR1 as SGHKS and CDR2 as YYEKEE (reference sequence). This chain's CDR3 is CASSWTGVRGISYNEQYF. The CDR3 DNA follows: TGTGCCAGCAGCTGGACAGGGGTTAGGGGGATCTCCTACAATGAGCAGTACTTC.

The V and J genes are TRBV4-1 and TRBJ2-1; D is possibly TRBD2 (6 bases). This CDR3 comprises 15 residues. Germline CDR1 and CDR2: MGHRA and YSYEKL. The germline V and J ends were trimmed by 4 bases and 0 bases, with 10 bases remaining between them. CDR3 coding DNA: TGCGCCAGCAGCCTTAGACTAGTCTCCTACAATGAGCAGTTCTTC. This gives the protein CASSLRLVSYNEQFF.

This clonotype was recorded at least ten times. V usage is TRBV20-1 and J usage is TRBJ2-1; 10 bases fit TRBD2. Trimming at V came to 6 bases and at J to 0 bases, leaving 2 bases not matched to a gene. Looked up from germline, CDR1 is DFQATT and CDR2 is SNEGSKA (reference sequence). The CDR3 has 14 residues. CDR3 DNA: TGCAGTGCCCCTAGCGGGAGCTCCTACAATGAGCAGTTCTTC. It specifies CSAPSGSSYNEQFF.

About this clonotype itself: Mismatch with germline at one junction end may stem from a read error. The rearrangement links TRBV11-3 to TRBJ2-7; 8 nucleotides align to TRBD1. CDR1 is SGHNT and CDR2 is YENEEA in the germline V gene. The length of the CDR3 is 15 residues. CDR3 nucleotides: TGTGCCAGCAGCACCCGGACAGGGAGTATCGGTGAGCAGTATTTC. Its translation is CASSTRTGSIGEQYF.